This T cell receptor beta chain came from a study of blood T cell repertoires in COVID-19. Method: immunoSEQ multiplex PCR; TCRdb's copy keeps in-frame clones and lacks some. The profile covers about 320,000 clones, with 89% appearing a single time and over 4% taken by the ten largest. The material sequenced was PBMCs or T cells enriched from blood (not recorded which). The TCR sequence derives from a man aged 60-69 years who had recovered from COVID-19.

This CDR3 is CASSTGQIYGYTF. The CDR3 DNA follows: TGTGCCAGCAGTACGGGACAAATCTATGGCTACACCTTC. The chain employs TRBV28 and TRBJ1-2; D may be TRBD1 (6 bases). The V end was cut by 5 bases, the J end by 4 bases, with 11 bases between. The CDR3 consists of 13 residues. From germline, CDR1 is MDHEN and CDR2 SYDVKM.